The 21 T cell receptor beta chains in this list originate from one sample, sequenced in a study of cytomegalovirus exposure and HLA in healthy donors. The PCR used 60 Vbeta and 13 Jbeta primers. The table came from immunoSEQ multiplex PCR; TCRdb's copy has only in-frame clones and leaves some out. The sample contains around 120,000 clones, 81% of which appear only once. Sequenced sample: PBMCs. Every receptor here comes from a woman in her thirties in good health and CMV-seronegative.

The chain has TRBV6-5 and TRBJ1-2; D call uncertain. V was clipped by 5 bases and J by 4 bases, with 11 bases between them. Looked up from germline, CDR1 is MNHEY and CDR2 is SVGAGI. The CDR3 has 13 residues. The CDR3, as DNA: TGTGCCAGCAGTGAAGTCAGTGCCTATGGCTACACCTTC. It translates to CASSEVSAYGYTF.

The rearrangement uses TRBV15 and TRBJ1-4, with D perhaps TRBD1 (5 bases). The CDR3 length is 13 residues. Germline CDR1 reads LNHNV; CDR2 reads YYDKDF (reference sequence). V gave up 4 bases and J gave up 6 bases, with 9 bases separating them. The CDR3 spells CATSKGLDEKLFF. The CDR3 DNA follows: TGTGCCACCAGCAAGGGGCTAGATGAAAAACTGTTTTTT.

The chain recombines TRBV6-6 with TRBJ2-7, with TRBD1 identical over 9 bases. Germline V lookup: CDR1 MNHNY, CDR2 SVGAGI (reference sequence). J lost 4 bases, V lost 9 bases, and 7 bases had no gene match. The CDR3 is 13 amino acids. CDR3 residues: CASSGQGSYEQYF. The CDR3, as DNA: TGTGCCAGTTCCGGACAGGGGTCTTACGAGCAGTACTTC.

The chain carries TRBV7-2 and TRBJ2-2; 9 bases map to TRBD1. CDR3 size: 15 residues. Germline CDR1 SGHTA, CDR2 FQGNSA. Trimming took 4 bases from V and 5 from J; bases not matched to a gene: 5. CDR3 sequence: CASSWGTGWTGELFF. In DNA, the CDR3 is TGTGCCAGCAGCTGGGGGACAGGGTGGACCGGGGAGCTGTTTTTT.

The chain joins TRBV7-9 to TRBJ2-7; unclear D gene. Between the trimmed V and J ends, which lost 1 base and 0 bases, there was a span of 7 bases. The CDR3 totals 14 residues. CDR1 and CDR2 (germline): SEHNR, FQNEAQ (reference sequence). The CDR3 DNA sequence: TGTGCCAGCAGCTTAGGGGCGAGCTCCTACGAGCAGTACTTC. Amino acid sequence: CASSLGASSYEQYF.

The chain has TRBV5-4 and TRBJ2-7; 9 bases map to TRBD1. This CDR3 has 16 amino acids. Germline CDR1 and CDR2: SGHNT and YYREEE (reference sequence). V shed 0 bases, J shed 4 bases, and the junction held 8 bases outside the gene matches. CDR3 coding DNA: TGTGCCAGCAGCTTGGCACCGGGACAGGGTTCTTACGAGCAGTACTTC. Translating it yields CASSLAPGQGSYEQYF.

As to this clone: A much larger clone is a single base away; this may be a read error. The chain couples TRBV28 to TRBJ2-1, with a tentative D call TRBD2 (6 bases). V was trimmed by 6 bases and J by 7 bases, leaving 10 bases between them. CDR3 length: 12 residues. CDR1 and CDR2 from the germline V gene are MDHEN and SYDVKM. The CDR3 sequence is CASSLGGNEQFF. The DNA for the CDR3 is TGTGCCAGCAGCTTGGGGGGAAATGAGCAGTTCTTC.

The chain carries TRBV27 and TRBJ2-7; 8 bases are a match to TRBD2. Trimming took 10 bases from V and 2 from J; bases not matched to a gene: 10. The CDR3 covers 14 residues. CDR1 and CDR2 (germline): MNHEY, SMNVEV (reference sequence). CDR3: CANHISGRAYEQYF. Here the CDR3 DNA reads TGTGCCAATCACATCAGCGGGAGAGCCTACGAGCAGTACTTC.

The V gene is TRBV30, the J gene TRBJ2-7; D gene uncertain. The CDR3 spans 14 residues. Germline values: CDR1 GTSNPN, CDR2 SVGIG (reference sequence). The V end was cut by 3 bases, the J end by 3 bases, with 15 bases between. CDR3 coding DNA: TGTGCCTGGAGCGAGAACGCCTCGGGCTACGAGCAGTACTTC. Protein product: CAWSENASGYEQYF.

This chain links TRBV7-2 with TRBJ1-6; no clear D gene. Germline lookup yields CDR1 SGHTA and CDR2 FQGNSA. There are 14 residues in the CDR3. V shed 0 bases and J shed 10 bases, with 10 bases lying between them. In DNA form, the CDR3 reads TGTGCCAGCAGCTTAGCCGGACCGGGGTCACCCCTCCACTTT. Its translation is CASSLAGPGSPLHF.

The V gene is TRBV18, the J gene TRBJ2-1; D remains ambiguous. The V end was cut by 1 base, the J end by 8 bases, with 6 bases between. Germline V gene lookup returns CDR1 KGHSH and CDR2 LQKENI. The CDR3 sequence is 12 residues long. CDR3 DNA: TGTGCCAGCTCACCACAAATCGATGAGCAGTTCTTC. Translating it yields CASSPQIDEQFF.

The chain links TRBV9 to TRBJ2-6; D perhaps matches TRBD1 (6 bases). The CDR3 runs to 15 residues. Germline V gives CDR1 SGDLS, CDR2 YYNGEE. Trimming removed 5 bases at V and 0 bases at J, with 9 bases between. CDR3 region: CASSDRFSGANVLTF. In nucleotides, the CDR3 is TGTGCCAGCAGTGACAGGTTCTCTGGGGCCAACGTCCTGACTTTC.

The chain is built from TRBV9 and TRBJ1-6; D might be TRBD1 (6 bases). The CDR3 is made up of 14 amino acids. From germline, CDR1 is SGDLS and CDR2 YYNGEE. V shed 5 bases and J shed 10 bases, with 16 bases lying between them. In nucleotides, the CDR3 is TGTGCCAGCAGTGTCGGGGGGCTTGAATCACCCCTCCACTTT. Amino acid sequence: CASSVGGLESPLHF.

The CDR3 loop reads CASSILRGSNTGELFF. For the CDR3, the DNA is TGTGCCAGTAGTATTCTAAGGGGGTCGAACACCGGGGAGCTGTTTTTT. V and J are TRBV19 and TRBJ2-2; D is perhaps TRBD1 (6 bases). Trimming took 3 bases from V and 0 from J, leaving 11 bases between them. The CDR3 length is 16 residues. Germline loops: CDR1 LNHDA, CDR2 SQIVND (reference sequence).

The genes are TRBV19 and TRBJ1-2, with D perhaps matching TRBD1 (5 bases). Germline V gene data show CDR1 as LNHDA and CDR2 as SQIVND (reference sequence). V was clipped by 5 bases and J by 5 bases, with 21 bases between them. This CDR3 region has 16 residues. CDR3 sequence: CASSFDQGNLLYGYTF. DNA for the CDR3: TGTGCCAGTAGTTTCGACCAGGGAAACTTGCTATATGGCTACACCTTC.

This clone was seen a handful of times. CDR3 residues: CASGPGLVVETQYF. CDR3 DNA: TGTGCTAGTGGTCCCGGACTAGTCGTGGAGACCCAGTACTTC. The rearrangement uses TRBV12-5 and TRBJ2-5; 7 bases are a match to TRBD2. Germline CDR1 is LGHNT and CDR2 is FRNRAP. The CDR3 is made up of 14 amino acids. J gave up 5 bases and V 5 bases, and 8 bases lay outside the gene matches.

The gene calls are TRBV19 and TRBJ1-5; perhaps TRBD1 as D (5 bases). This CDR3 contains 15 residues. Looked up from germline, CDR1 is LNHDA and CDR2 is SQIVND (reference sequence). The V end was cut by 6 bases, the J end by 0 bases, with 12 bases between. The CDR3 protein is CASSPKGNSNQPQHF. The CDR3 DNA reads TGTGCCAGTAGCCCTAAGGGGAATAGCAATCAGCCCCAGCATTTT.

This clone was detected only once. The gene calls are TRBV13 and TRBJ2-1; D is ambiguous. Germline assignment: CDR1 PRHDT and CDR2 FYEKMQ (reference sequence). The CDR3 is 14 amino acids. V was cut by 6 bases and J by 5 bases, with 14 bases left in between. The CDR3: CASRFQWSNNEQFF. CDR3 coding DNA: TGTGCCAGCAGGTTTCAGTGGTCCAACAATGAGCAGTTCTTC.

Note on this clone: A read error may account for a junction end that differs from germline. J is TRBJ2-5 and V is TRBV9; unclear D gene. Germline values: CDR1 SGDLS, CDR2 YYNGEE. There are 13 residues in the CDR3. In DNA, the CDR3 is TGTGCCGAAAGTAACTGGTTCCAAAAGACCCAGTACTTC. Protein sequence: CAESNWFQKTQYF.

The CDR3 loop reads CATSRAGEYEQYF. CDR3 DNA sequence: TGTGCCACCAGCAGAGCCGGGGAGTACGAGCAGTACTTC. The V call is TRBV15, the J call TRBJ2-7; tentatively, D is TRBD2 (5 bases). The CDR3 length is 13 residues. Germline V lookup: CDR1 LNHNV, CDR2 YYDKDF (reference sequence). The ends were cut back, 1 base at V and 4 bases at J, with 8 bases in the middle. The whole variable domain, remainder taken from reference TRBV15 and TRBJ2-7, is DAMVIQNPRYQVTQFGKPVTLSCSQTLNHNVMYWYQQKSSQAPKLLFHYYDKDFNNEADTPDNFQSRRPNTSFCFLDIRSPGLGDTAMYLCATSRAGEYEQYFGPGTRLTVT.

This clone has more than one count but fewer than ten. This chain uses TRBV11-2 with TRBJ1-3; TRBD1 agrees at 10 bases. Germline V gene lookup returns CDR1 SGHAT and CDR2 FQNNGV. CDR3 length equals 15 residues. The ends lost 7 bases at V and 4 bases at J; junction bases unmatched: 7. CDR3 region: CASNPGQGRGNTIYF. CDR3 DNA: TGTGCCAGCAACCCGGGACAGGGGAGGGGAAACACCATATATTTT.